This T cell receptor (beta chain) emerged from a study of control samples from healthy donors and cancer patients. CDR1 is SGHDN, CDR2 FVKESK, per germline. The CDR3 has 13 amino acids. V shed 4 bases, J shed 4 bases, and the junction held 3 bases outside the gene matches. Libraries were prepared by immunoSEQ multiplex PCR; TCRdb keeps only in-frame clonotypes and omits some of them. The sample consists of roughly 120,000 clones, 70% to 90% of them appearing once. This chain connects TRBV14 to TRBJ1-2; 7 positions match TRBD1. This clonotype was sampled from a woman in her sixties or seventies in good health. The sample comprised blood. The CDR3: CASSPDRTYGYTF. The CDR3 nucleotides read TGTGCCAGCAGCCCGGACAGGACCTATGGCTACACCTTC.